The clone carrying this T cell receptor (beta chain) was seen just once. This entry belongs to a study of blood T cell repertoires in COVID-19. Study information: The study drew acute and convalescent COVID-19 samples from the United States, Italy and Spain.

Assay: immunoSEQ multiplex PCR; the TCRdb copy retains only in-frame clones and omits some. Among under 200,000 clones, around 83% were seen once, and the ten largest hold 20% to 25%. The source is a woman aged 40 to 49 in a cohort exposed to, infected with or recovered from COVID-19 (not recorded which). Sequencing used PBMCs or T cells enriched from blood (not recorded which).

This chain's CDR3 is CASSSLQGARADTQYF. CDR3 coding DNA: TGCGCCAGCAGCTCATTACAGGGCGCCAGGGCGGATACGCAGTATTTT. V gene TRBV5-1 combines with J gene TRBJ2-3; D possibly corresponds to TRBD1 (6 bases). Trimming pared 3 bases from V and 6 bases from J, leaving 20 bases between. The CDR3 length is 16 residues. CDR1 is SGHRS, CDR2 YFSETQ, per germline.